A selection of T cell receptor beta chains follows, all from one sample in a study of blood T cell repertoires in COVID-19. Repertoires were generated with immunoSEQ multiplex PCR, while TCRdb's copy carries only in-frame clones and drops some. The sample comprises over 200,000 clones, around 80% of which are singletons, and 15% to 20% rests with the top ten. The sample consisted of peripheral blood. All receptors come from an elderly woman with active or convalescent COVID-19. Each CDR3 is given with its conserved first and last residue. D genes are given only for firm matches. Expanded clones get a size class; other rows say once, few or many, or leave the size out.

J | D | size | V | CDR3 | DNA
TRBJ1-1 | TRBD1 | . | TRBV2 | CASSSQGFNTEAFF | TGTGCCAGCAGTTCACAGGGGTTTAACACTGAAGCTTTCTTT
TRBJ2-4 | . | . | TRBV13 | CASRARSRGRLEYF | TGTGCCAGCAGAGCCCGGTCGCGGGGCCGGCTCGAGTACTTC
TRBJ2-3 | . | once | TRBV2 | CASRRGYTDTQYF | TGTGCCAGCAGGCGGGGTTACACAGATACGCAGTATTTT
TRBJ2-5 | . | . | TRBV11-3 | CASSRVYMGTQYF | TGTGCCAGCAGCCGGGTCTATATGGGGACCCAGTACTTC
TRBJ2-4 | TRBD2 | . | TRBV11-3 | CASSFTSGRAVGLRNIQYF | TGTGCCAGCAGCTTTACTAGCGGGAGGGCTGTTGGGCTGCGGAACATTCAGTACTTC
TRBJ1-1 | . | once | TRBV5-4 | CASSLKLGGGTEAFF | TGTGCCAGCAGCTTAAAGCTAGGGGGTGGCACTGAAGCTTTCTTT
TRBJ2-5 | TRBD2 | . | TRBV5-5 | CASSISGRTQETQYF | TGTGCCAGCAGCATTAGCGGGAGGACCCAAGAGACCCAGTACTTC
TRBJ1-2 | . | . | TRBV28 | CASSSRGRGYGYTF | TGTGCCAGCAGTTCCCGGGGTCGGGGGTATGGCTACACCTTC
TRBJ1-5 | TRBD1 | . | TRBV28 | CASSFLRGQYSNQPQHF | TGTGCCAGCAGTTTTCTCAGGGGGCAATATAGCAATCAGCCCCAGCATTTT
TRBJ2-2 | TRBD2 | . | TRBV9 | CASSVRTSRWWGGTGELFF | TGTGCCAGCAGCGTAAGGACTAGCCGATGGTGGGGCGGCACCGGGGAGCTGTTTTTT
TRBJ2-3 | . | . | TRBV11-2 | CASSLVSEEDTQYF | TGTGCCAGCAGCTTAGTGAGCGAGGAAGATACGCAGTATTTT
TRBJ2-4 | TRBD2 | few | TRBV15 | CATTAGVNKNIQYF | TGTGCCACCACTGCGGGAGTTAATAAAAACATTCAGTACTTC
TRBJ2-3 | TRBD2 | . | TRBV7-3 | CASSFGLAPDTQYF | TGTGCCAGCAGCTTTGGACTAGCGCCAGATACGCAGTATTTT
TRBJ2-7 | TRBD2 | . | TRBV5-3 | CARSYTISGRNYEQYF | TGTGCCAGAAGTTACACCATTAGCGGGAGGAACTACGAGCAGTACTTC
TRBJ1-4 | TRBD1 | . | TRBV7-9 | CASNLGQGNEKLFF | TGTGCCAGCAACTTAGGACAGGGCAATGAAAAACTGTTTTTT
TRBJ1-4 | . | . | TRBV5-4 | CASSLGQGREEKLFF | TGTGCCAGCAGTCTTGGCCAGGGGCGGGAGGAAAAACTGTTTTTT
TRBJ2-7 | . | . | TRBV21-1 | CASSQRVQGTPYEQYF | TGTGCCAGCAGCCAGAGAGTACAGGGGACCCCCTACGAGCAGTACTTC
TRBJ2-3 | TRBD2 | . | TRBV5-6 | CASSRRTSGRVRGTDTQYF | TGTGCCAGCAGCAGGCGGACTAGCGGGAGGGTGCGGGGCACAGATACGCAGTATTTT
TRBJ1-2 | . | few | TRBV6-2/TRBV6-3 | CASSPFMTANYGYTF | TGTGCCAGCAGTCCCTTTATGACTGCTAACTATGGCTACACCTTC
TRBJ2-2 | . | . | TRBV6-2/TRBV6-3 | CASSLWQGYTGELFF | TGTGCCAGCAGCCTGTGGCAGGGTTACACCGGGGAGCTGTTTTTT
TRBJ2-3 | TRBD2 | . | TRBV7-3 | CASSLRGTSGRRGTDTQYF | TGTGCCAGCAGCTTAAGGGGCACGAGCGGGAGGAGGGGCACAGATACGCAGTATTTT
TRBJ2-2 | . | . | TRBV29-1 | CSVDHGETGELFF | TGCAGCGTTGACCATGGGGAGACCGGGGAGCTGTTTTTT
TRBJ1-6 | . | . | TRBV6-5 | CASSYQSGANSPLHF | TGTGCCAGCAGTTACCAATCAGGGGCGAACTCACCCCTCCACTTT
TRBJ1-6 | TRBD1 | . | TRBV11-3 | CASSLVGGYNSPLHF | TGTGCCAGCAGCTTAGTAGGGGGCTACAATTCACCCCTCCACTTT
TRBJ1-1 | . | . | TRBV4-1 | CASSQDYVGVEAFF | TGCGCCAGCAGCCAAGATTATGTAGGGGTCGAAGCTTTCTTT
TRBJ2-2 | TRBD1 | few | TRBV12-5 | CASGSGQGYPGELFF | TGTGCTAGTGGCTCCGGACAGGGATATCCCGGGGAGCTGTTTTTT
TRBJ2-1 | TRBD2 | . | TRBV11-2 | CASSFARGGTVNEQFF | TGTGCCAGCAGCTTCGCGCGCGGGGGGACTGTGAATGAGCAGTTCTTC
TRBJ1-2 | . | . | TRBV20-1 | CSASLQGIVGYTF | TGCAGTGCTAGTTTACAGGGAATTGTTGGCTACACCTTC
TRBJ2-7 | TRBD2 | . | TRBV4-3 | CASSPRLAGGGHEQYF | TGCGCCAGCAGCCCAAGACTAGCGGGAGGGGGCCACGAGCAGTACTTC
TRBJ1-6 | . | . | TRBV6-2/TRBV6-3 | CASSYPSPRTNNSPLHF | TGTGCCAGCAGTTACCCAAGCCCCCGGACAAACAATTCACCCCTCCACTTT
TRBJ1-1 | TRBD1 | . | TRBV5-1 | CASQTGRGNTEAFF | TGCGCCAGCCAGACAGGGCGGGGGAACACTGAAGCTTTCTTT
TRBJ2-5 | . | . | TRBV9 | CASSVGLGRGQETQYF | TGTGCCAGCAGCGTAGGTCTTGGACGGGGGCAAGAGACCCAGTACTTC
TRBJ2-5 | TRBD1 | . | TRBV4-1 | CASSGTGTGLETQYF | TGCGCCAGCAGCGGAACCGGGACAGGGCTAGAGACCCAGTACTTC
TRBJ1-2 | . | . | TRBV4-3 | CASSPVTAFNYGYTF | TGCGCCAGCAGCCCTGTGACAGCTTTCAACTATGGCTACACCTTC
TRBJ1-5 | TRBD1 | few | TRBV19 | CASSISGTGVQPQHF | TGTGCCAGTAGTATCTCGGGGACAGGGGTTCAGCCCCAGCATTTT
TRBJ2-7 | TRBD2 | . | TRBV6-5 | CASSSGRIYEQYF | TGTGCCAGTAGTAGCGGGAGGATCTACGAGCAGTACTTC
TRBJ1-2 | . | . | TRBV5-4 | CASSLDSYGYTF | TGTGCCAGCAGCTTGGACAGCTATGGCTACACCTTC
TRBJ2-5 | TRBD2 | . | TRBV7-3 | CASSLTGGLGAQYF | TGTGCCAGCAGCTTAACTGGGGGACTAGGGGCCCAGTACTTC
TRBJ1-3 | . | . | TRBV7-2 | CASSLAQPRHGNTIYF | TGTGCCAGCAGCTTAGCGCAGCCGAGACACGGAAACACCATATATTTT
TRBJ2-7 | TRBD2 | . | TRBV7-2 | CASSSSGTYEQYF | TGTGCCAGCAGCAGTAGCGGGACCTACGAGCAGTACTTC
TRBJ2-1 | TRBD2 | . | TRBV3-1/TRBV3-2 | CASSPGLAGNRQFF | TGTGCCAGCAGCCCGGGACTAGCGGGAAATAGGCAGTTCTTC
TRBJ2-2 | . | . | TRBV9 | CASSPRADTGELFF | TGTGCCAGCAGCCCCCGTGCGGACACCGGGGAGCTGTTTTTT
TRBJ2-2 | . | few | TRBV24-1 | CATSESGWGTGELFF | TGTGCCACCAGTGAGAGCGGGTGGGGAACCGGGGAGCTGTTTTTT
TRBJ1-5 | . | . | TRBV6-1 | CASNDPGLSSQPQHF | TGTGCCAGCAATGATCCAGGTCTGTCAAGTCAGCCCCAGCATTTT
TRBJ2-5 | . | . | TRBV7-2 | CASSLGGLPEETQYF | TGTGCCAGCAGCTTAGGGGGACTCCCGGAAGAGACCCAGTACTTC